This T cell receptor beta chain was documented in a study of blood T cell repertoires in COVID-19 (dated by TCRdb to 2020 to 2021). Looking at the study overall: Samples from collaborators originated in the United States, Italy and Spain and spanned both the acute and convalescent phases of COVID-19. The samples were drawn from two sources: the first 160 participants of the ongoing ImmuneRACE study, and over 950 subjects contributed by 6 global collaborators. HLA class I and class II types, where available, came from metadata supplied by the sample provider rather than from assay-based typing. Nearly every sample came with metadata listing a de-identified subject ID, COVID-19 status, age in years and sex. The material from the prospective study consisted of cDNA or gDNA derived from T cells, B-cell-depleted T cells, or PBMCs. A freely available public database, intended as a resource for researchers studying the immune response to SARS-CoV-2, is where the repertoires were released. The dataset comprised deeply sampled blood TCRbeta repertoires from subjects exposed to, actively infected with, or recovered from COVID-19. Overall study outcomes, separate from this receptor: Clinical and demographic metadata were provided uncurated, with the amount varying by source and participant.

Whole blood was collected in K2EDTA tubes by collaborating institutions according to the institutions' own protocols. For TCRbeta analysis, collaborator samples were shipped as frozen whole blood, as isolated PBMCs, or as DNA extracted from either sample type. TCRbeta CDR3 regions were amplified from genomic DNA by means of the immunoSEQ Assay, a bias-controlled multiplex PCR. Per the authors' processing: The number of nucleated cells in each sample was estimated by amplification of reference gene primers within the assay. Sequence reads were collapsed and filtered to measure the absolute abundance of every unique TCRbeta CDR3 rearrangement. For each sample, productive Simpson clonality was calculated as the square root of Simpson's diversity index over productive rearrangements. The source is immuneACCESS, and TCRdb retained only in-frame sequences with V and J called. Part of the clones is not carried over; for the studies checked, unresolved V genes explain less than half of this, and the remainder is unexplained. V and J calls and clone size are given by that table; D and trimming were obtained from the DNA. Across this sample there are some 130,000 clones, with roughly 81% seen only once. The leading ten clones occupy roughly 13% of the sample.

With respect to this clone: Its recognized antigen is unknown. Nothing much larger sits one base from this clone, and base qualities are not available.

Trimming takes 5 bases off V and 5 bases off J; junction bases not matched to a gene: 8. Including the terminal cysteine and phenylalanine, the CDR3 comprises 15 residues. The read is trimmed to its CDR3 DNA, 45 bases read in frame from base 1. Per the germline V gene (reference sequence), LNHDA is the CDR1 and SQIVND is the CDR2. Material for sequencing was peripheral blood. The receptor's source is a human donor in a cohort sampled during active COVID-19. The chain uses TRBV19 and TRBJ2-1, with 8 bases in between that match TRBD2. The DNA is TGTGCCAGTAGTTCGGGGGGGACACTTAACAATGAGCAGTTCTTC. This translates into CASSSGGTLNNEQFF. Reference TRBV19 and TRBJ2-1 genes cover what lies past the CDR3, so the full variable domain is DGGITQSPKYLFRKEGQNVTLSCEQNLNHDAMYWYRQDPGQGLRLIYYSQIVNDFQKGDIAEGYSVSREKKESFPLTVTSAQKNPTAFYLCASSSGGTLNNEQFFGPGTRLTVL.